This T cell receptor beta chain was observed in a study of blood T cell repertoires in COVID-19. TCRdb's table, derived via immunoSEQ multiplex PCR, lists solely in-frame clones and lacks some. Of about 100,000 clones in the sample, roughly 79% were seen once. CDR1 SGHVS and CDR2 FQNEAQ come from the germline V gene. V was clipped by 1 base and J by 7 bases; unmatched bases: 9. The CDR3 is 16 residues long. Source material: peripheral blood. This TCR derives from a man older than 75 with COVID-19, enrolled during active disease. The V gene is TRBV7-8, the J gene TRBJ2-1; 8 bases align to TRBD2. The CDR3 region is CASSLGLAPSENEQFF. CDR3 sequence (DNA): TGTGCCAGCAGCTTAGGACTAGCGCCCAGTGAGAATGAGCAGTTCTTC.